This is a list of T cell receptor beta chains from one sample in a study of spatial heterogeneity in lung cancer. TCRdb ran MiXCR on the 5' RACE reads and lists one entry per CDR3 protein. The sample has about 23,000 distinct CDR3 sequences; roughly 6.5% are singletons. Sequencing used lung tumor tissue, obtained at surgery. The receptors originated from a male donor with early-stage non-small cell lung cancer. Both conserved end residues are part of each CDR3. The D gene is left open where the match is weak. Clone size is given for some rows only: seen once, a few or many times, or a class if the clone is expanded.

D	V	J	size	DNA	CDR3
.	TRBV7-2	TRBJ1-1	.	TGTGCCAGCAGCTTAGGGGGCACTTTGAACACTGAAGCTTTCTTT	CASSLGGTLNTEAFF
.	TRBV27	TRBJ1-5	.	TGTGCCAGCAGGCCCATTGGGCTATTGAATCAGCCCCAGCATTTT	CASRPIGLLNQPQHF
.	TRBV12-3/TRBV12-4	TRBJ2-2	few	TGTGCCAGCAGGGCCACCGGGGAGCTGTTTTTT	CASRATGELFF
.	TRBV5-6	TRBJ2-7	few	TGTGCCAGCAGCTTGGCACAGACCTACGAGCAGTACTTC	CASSLAQTYEQYF
TRBD1	TRBV29-1	TRBJ2-2	many	TGCAGCGTTGAAGACGGGACAGCGATGACCGGGGAGCTGTTTTTT	CSVEDGTAMTGELFF
.	TRBV2	TRBJ1-4	many	TGTGCCATAGTTCGCGGACCGAATGAAAAACTGTTTTTT	CAIVRGPNEKLFF
.	TRBV5-6	TRBJ1-1	many	TGTGCCAGCAGCTTCGCCGCCGGGGCAGCAAACACTGAAGCTTTCTTT	CASSFAAGAANTEAFF
.	TRBV6-1	TRBJ1-6	few	TGTGCCAGCAGTGAAGCGCAGGGAAGGATTTCACCCCTCCACTTT	CASSEAQGRISPLHF
.	TRBV2	TRBJ2-7	many	TGTGCCAGCAGTGGGTTTTTGGGGTTCTACGAGCAGTACTTC	CASSGFLGFYEQYF
TRBD1	TRBV7-9	TRBJ2-2	.	TGTGCCAGCAGCTCCGGACAGGGGGCATCTGGCGGGGAGCTGTTTTTT	CASSSGQGASGGELFF
.	TRBV5-1	TRBJ2-5	many	TGCGCCAGCAGTTTCCAGAACCAAGAGACCCAGTACTTC	CASSFQNQETQYF
.	TRBV3-1	TRBJ2-7	many	TGTGCCAGCAGCCAAGGGATAGGCTACGAGCAGTACTTC	CASSQGIGYEQYF
.	TRBV11-2	TRBJ1-3	many	TGTGCCAGCACCTCAACGCCCCGCTCTGGAAACACCATATATTTT	CASTSTPRSGNTIYF
.	TRBV7-2	TRBJ1-5	many	TGTGCCAGCAGCCCATTTTTACGGGACGGGCCCCAGCATTTT	CASSPFLRDGPQHF
.	TRBV2	TRBJ2-1	many	TGTGCCAGCAGTGGGGGGTCAACTCCCTACAATGAGCAGTTCTTC	CASSGGSTPYNEQFF
.	TRBV7-8	TRBJ2-4	medium-sized	TGTGCCAGCAGCTTAGATTTGGGGACCAAAAACATTCAGTACTTC	CASSLDLGTKNIQYF
.	TRBV25-1	TRBJ2-7	many	TGTGCCAGCAGTTCGGACCATCGTGGTTACGAGCAGTACTTC	CASSSDHRGYEQYF
TRBD2	TRBV28	TRBJ2-2	medium-sized	TGTGCCAGCAGGTCGGATCTTTTAAGTAGCGGGTTCACCGGGGAGCTGTTTTTT	CASRSDLLSSGFTGELFF
TRBD1	TRBV11-3	TRBJ2-2	few	TGTGCCAGCAGCTTAGGAGGGACAGGCCGCACCGGGGAGCTGTTTTTT	CASSLGGTGRTGELFF
TRBD2	TRBV29-1	TRBJ2-7	many	TGCAGCGTTGAAGGGACGGCTAGCGGGAGTCTTTACGAGCAGTACTTC	CSVEGTASGSLYEQYF
.	TRBV28	TRBJ1-5	many	TGTGCCAGCAGTTTATATGGGGCGCTAATGCTGCAGCCCCAGCATTTT	CASSLYGALMLQPQHF
.	TRBV7-2	TRBJ2-7	few	TGTGCCAGCAGCCGAGGACGCAACGAGCAGTACTTC	CASSRGRNEQYF
TRBD2	TRBV20-1	TRBJ2-3	medium-sized	TGCAGTGCTAGCCTAGTAGCGGGTGCTGGAGATACGCAGTATTTT	CSASLVAGAGDTQYF
.	TRBV2	TRBJ2-1	many	TGTGCCAGCAGTGAAGGGACTGGGGTCTACAATGAGCAGTTCTTC	CASSEGTGVYNEQFF
TRBD1	TRBV7-2	TRBJ1-2	.	TGTGCCTCAATCCTACTGGGGACAGGGGGCTTTGGCTACACCTTC	CASILLGTGGFGYTF
TRBD1	TRBV29-1	TRBJ2-1	.	TGCAGCGTACCCAGGACAGGTATATACAATGAGCAGTTCTTC	CSVPRTGIYNEQFF
TRBD1	TRBV19	TRBJ1-5	many	TGTGCCAGTAGTCCAGGACAGGGTTTCCAGCCCCAGCATTTT	CASSPGQGFQPQHF
.	TRBV30	TRBJ2-3	many	TGTGCCTGGAGTGTACGGGATACGCAGTATTTT	CAWSVRDTQYF
TRBD2	TRBV12-5	TRBJ2-3	medium-sized	TGTGCTAGTGGTTTGACGGGAGGGCCAACAGATACGCAGTATTTT	CASGLTGGPTDTQYF
.	TRBV9	TRBJ1-1	medium-sized	TGTGCCAGCAGCGACAGGGCTAGGACTGAAGCTTTCTTT	CASSDRARTEAFF
TRBD2	TRBV27	TRBJ2-7	many	TGTGCCAGCGGTTTAGCGGGGGGCCCTTCCTACGAGCAGTACTTC	CASGLAGGPSYEQYF
TRBD2	TRBV11-2	TRBJ2-1	many	TGTGCCAGCAGCCTCAACAGCGGGGGCAATGAGCAGTTCTTC	CASSLNSGGNEQFF
.	TRBV7-2	TRBJ2-3	many	TGTGCCAGCAGCTTAATCCTAGCTTTTACAGATACGCAGTATTTT	CASSLILAFTDTQYF
.	TRBV24-1	TRBJ2-7	medium-sized	TGTGCCACCAGTGGTGACGGAGACGAGCAGTACTTC	CATSGDGDEQYF
.	TRBV7-2	TRBJ1-2	few	TGTGCCAGCAGCTCGTATGACATAAACTATGGCTACACCTTC	CASSSYDINYGYTF
.	TRBV7-3	TRBJ2-2	few	TGTGCCAGCAGCCCGACAGCCTCCCTCACCGGGGAGCTGTTTTTT	CASSPTASLTGELFF
TRBD2	TRBV12-3/TRBV12-4	TRBJ2-7	many	TGTGCCAGCAGTGCCCGGACTAGCGGGGGGGCTCGGGAGCAGTACTTC	CASSARTSGGAREQYF
TRBD1	TRBV5-5	TRBJ2-4	.	TGTGCCAGCAGGATCACCGGGACAGGGGGATCAAAAAACATTCAGTACTTC	CASRITGTGGSKNIQYF
TRBD1	TRBV19	TRBJ1-5	many	TGTGCCAGTGGCAACCCGGGACAGGGGTTTCAGCCCCAGCATTTT	CASGNPGQGFQPQHF
.	TRBV3-1	TRBJ1-6	many	TGTGCCAGCAGCCAAGATCTCCAGGGTTCACCCCTCCACTTT	CASSQDLQGSPLHF
TRBD1	TRBV7-3	TRBJ2-2	many	TGTGCCAGCAGCTTCACAGGGGGTACCGGGGAGCTGTTTTTT	CASSFTGGTGELFF
.	TRBV5-1	TRBJ2-4	many	TGCGCCAGAGACCCACCCTGCTGGCAAAACATTCAGTACTTC	CARDPPCWQNIQYF
TRBD1	TRBV27	TRBJ2-7	many	TGTGCCAGCAGTTTAAGGGACAGGGGACTCTACGAGCAGTACTTC	CASSLRDRGLYEQYF
.	TRBV18	TRBJ2-2	many	TGTGCCAGCTCACCACCGGCGGGCGCCGGGGAGCTGTTTTTT	CASSPPAGAGELFF
.	TRBV7-2	TRBJ2-5	many	TGTGCCAGCAGCTTCTTTGGGGAGGAGACCCAGTACTTC	CASSFFGEETQYF
.	TRBV28	TRBJ1-3	many	TGTGCCAGCAGTTTAGATCGGGCCGGAAACACCATATATTTT	CASSLDRAGNTIYF
.	TRBV6-5	TRBJ2-1	many	TGTGCCAGCAGTTTCTCCTCTTTCATTCCGAGCTCCTACAATGAGCAGTTCTTC	CASSFSSFIPSSYNEQFF
TRBD2	TRBV7-9	TRBJ2-2	.	TGTGCCCTCAGTCGGGCGGGAGAAGTCACCGGGGAGCTGTTTTTT	CALSRAGEVTGELFF
TRBD1	TRBV28	TRBJ2-7	many	TGTGCCAGCAGCCCCAGGGGGTTGAGCTCCTACGAGCAGTACTTC	CASSPRGLSSYEQYF
TRBD2	TRBV30	TRBJ2-7	.	TGTGCCTGGAGTGTATCCAGCGGGGCCTACGAGCAGTACTTC	CAWSVSSGAYEQYF
.	TRBV5-1	TRBJ1-1	many	TGCGCCAGCAGGAGAGAACAGGTATTGAACACTGAAGCTTTCTTT	CASRREQVLNTEAFF
.	TRBV7-9	TRBJ1-2	many	TGTGCCAGCAGTCCTGGGCCGGTACAGGACGGTGGCTACACCTTC	CASSPGPVQDGGYTF
.	TRBV18	TRBJ2-2	many	TGTGCCAGCTCAACGGTAACCGGGGAGCTGTTTTTT	CASSTVTGELFF